This T cell receptor beta chain was recovered during a study of T-cell memory formation after mild COVID-19. Study context: Most TCR clusters belonged to a single donor. Study-wide findings and caveats: Later expanders leaned CD4+, whereas clones that contracted between day 15 and 85 were balanced CD4/CD8. The CD4+ clones that contracted clustered mainly within CM and EM, and the CD8+ clones concentrated in EMRA. Still unconfirmed is whether the second-wave clones peaking on day 37 recognized SARS-CoV-2.

This clonotype was detected a few times. Its antigen is unknown. TCRdb re-analysed the 5' RACE reads in MiXCR, keeping a single row per CDR3 protein. The sample contains 400,000 or so distinct CDR3 sequences, around 20% of which appear only once. The specimen was PBMCs or a T cell subset sorted from them (not recorded which). The clonotype comes from an adult woman who had mild COVID-19 (a few samples of this study predate the infection). Cell type and time point are not known.

CDR3 loop: CASSPPGLYEQYF. In DNA form, the CDR3 reads TGTGCCAGCTCACCGCCGGGTCTTTACGAGCAGTACTTC. V gene TRBV18 combines with J gene TRBJ2-7; D remains ambiguous. Germline CDR1 reads KGHSH; CDR2 reads LQKENI. This CDR3 comprises 13 residues. V was cut by 3 bases and J by 4 bases, with 10 bases left in between.